This T cell receptor (beta chain) originates from a study of cytomegalovirus exposure and HLA in healthy donors. Whole-study results and caveats: Follow-up analysis seemed to connect common viral pathogens with several of the most significant clusters identified.

60 Vbeta and 13 Jbeta primers were used in PCR. Assay: immunoSEQ multiplex PCR; the TCRdb copy retains only in-frame clones and omits some. The sample has some 120,000 clones, 60% to 80% seen once. The CDR3 sequence is 16 residues long. As for this clone: Its antigen is undetermined.

The sequencing input was PBMCs. J is TRBJ2-3 and V is TRBV21-1; the table's TRBD2 call for D was not verified on the DNA. TRBV21-1 is listed as a pseudogene. This TCR came from a young man in good health and CMV-seronegative. CDR3: CASSKGGGSGTDTQYF. The CDR3 nucleotides are TGTGCCAGCAGCAAAGGTGGGGGGAGTGGCACAGATACGCAGTATTTT.